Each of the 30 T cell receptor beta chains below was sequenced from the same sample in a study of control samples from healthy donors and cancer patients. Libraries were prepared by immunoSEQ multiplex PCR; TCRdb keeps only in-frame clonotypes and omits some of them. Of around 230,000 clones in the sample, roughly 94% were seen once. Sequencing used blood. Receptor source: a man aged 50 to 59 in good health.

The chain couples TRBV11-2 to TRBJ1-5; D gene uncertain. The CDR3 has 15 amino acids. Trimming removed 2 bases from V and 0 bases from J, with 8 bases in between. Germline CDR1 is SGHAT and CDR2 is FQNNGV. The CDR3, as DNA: TGTGCCAGCAGCTTATCGGGCGATAGCAATCAGCCCCAGCATTTT. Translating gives CASSLSGDSNQPQHF.

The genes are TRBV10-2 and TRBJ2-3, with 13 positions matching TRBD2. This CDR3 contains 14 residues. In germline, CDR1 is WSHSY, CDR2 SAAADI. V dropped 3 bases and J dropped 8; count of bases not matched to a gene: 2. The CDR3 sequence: CASSELAGGGTQYF. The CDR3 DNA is TGCGCCAGCAGTGAACTAGCGGGGGGGGGTACGCAGTATTTT.

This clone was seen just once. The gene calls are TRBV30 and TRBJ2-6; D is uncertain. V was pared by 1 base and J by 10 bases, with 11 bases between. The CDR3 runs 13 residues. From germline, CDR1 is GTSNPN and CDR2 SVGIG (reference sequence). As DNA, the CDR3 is TGTGCCTGGAGTGGGAATTTGCAAAACGTCCTGACTTTC. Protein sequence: CAWSGNLQNVLTF.

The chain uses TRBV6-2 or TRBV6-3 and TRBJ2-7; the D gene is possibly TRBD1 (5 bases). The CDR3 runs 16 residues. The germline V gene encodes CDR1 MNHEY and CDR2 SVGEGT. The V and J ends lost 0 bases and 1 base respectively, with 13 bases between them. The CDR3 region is CASSYSLGRQSYEQYV. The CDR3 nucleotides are TGTGCCAGCAGTTACTCCCTGGGGCGTCAATCCTACGAGCAGTACGTC.

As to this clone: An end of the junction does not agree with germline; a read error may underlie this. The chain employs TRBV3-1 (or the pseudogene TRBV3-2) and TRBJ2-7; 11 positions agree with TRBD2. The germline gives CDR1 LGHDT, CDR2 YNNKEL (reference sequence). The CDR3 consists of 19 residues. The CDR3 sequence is CPSSQEGASGGKSTKEQYF. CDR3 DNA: TGTCCCAGCAGCCAAGAGGGGGCTAGCGGGGGGAAGAGTACCAAGGAGCAGTACTTC.

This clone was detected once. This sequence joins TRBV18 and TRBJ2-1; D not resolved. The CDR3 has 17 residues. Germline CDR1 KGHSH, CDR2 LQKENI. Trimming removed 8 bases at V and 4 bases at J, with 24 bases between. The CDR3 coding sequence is TGTGCCAGCCCCACCTCCACTGCCAGCGAGAAATACAATGAGCAGTTCTTC. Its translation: CASPTSTASEKYNEQFF. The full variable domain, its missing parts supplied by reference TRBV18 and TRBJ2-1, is NAGVMQNPRHLVRRRGQEARLRCSPMKGHSHVYWYRQLPEEGLKFMVYLQKENIIDESGMPKERFSAEFPKEGPSILRIQQVVRGDSAAYFCASPTSTASEKYNEQFFGPGTRLTVL.

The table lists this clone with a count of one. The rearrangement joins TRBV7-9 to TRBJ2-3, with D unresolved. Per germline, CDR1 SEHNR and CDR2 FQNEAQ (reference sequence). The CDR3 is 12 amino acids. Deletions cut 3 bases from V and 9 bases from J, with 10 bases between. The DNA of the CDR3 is TGTGCCAGCAGCTTTTTATCGGAAACGCAGTATTTT. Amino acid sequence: CASSFLSETQYF.

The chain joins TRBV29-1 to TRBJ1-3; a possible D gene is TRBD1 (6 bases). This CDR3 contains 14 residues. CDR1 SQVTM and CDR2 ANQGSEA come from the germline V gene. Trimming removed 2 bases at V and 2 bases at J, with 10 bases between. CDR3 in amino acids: CSVEWQGTGNTIYF. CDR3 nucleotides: TGCAGCGTTGAATGGCAGGGGACTGGAAACACCATATATTTT. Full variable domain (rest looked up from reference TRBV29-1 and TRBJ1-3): SAVISQKPSRDICQRGTSLTIQCQVDSQVTMMFWYRQQPGQSLTLIATANQGSEATYESGFVIDKFPISRPNLTFSTLTVSNMSPEDSSIYLCSVEWQGTGNTIYFGEGSWLTVV.

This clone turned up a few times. Written as DNA, the CDR3 is TGTGCCAGCAGCCAAGAATCCGGGACAGCCTCACCCTCTGGAAACACCATATATTTT. Its translation is CASSQESGTASPSGNTIYF. The chain carries TRBV4-2 and TRBJ1-3, with 7 bases identical to TRBD1. The germline V gene encodes CDR1 LGHNA and CDR2 YNFKEQ. The length of the CDR3 is 19 residues. J lost 0 bases, V lost 0 bases, and 11 bases had no gene match.

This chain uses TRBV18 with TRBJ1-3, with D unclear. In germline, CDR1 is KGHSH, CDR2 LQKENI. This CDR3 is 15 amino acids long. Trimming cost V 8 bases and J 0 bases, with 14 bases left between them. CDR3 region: CASATNKFSGNTIYF. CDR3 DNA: TGTGCCAGCGCGACGAATAAATTCTCTGGAAACACCATATATTTT.

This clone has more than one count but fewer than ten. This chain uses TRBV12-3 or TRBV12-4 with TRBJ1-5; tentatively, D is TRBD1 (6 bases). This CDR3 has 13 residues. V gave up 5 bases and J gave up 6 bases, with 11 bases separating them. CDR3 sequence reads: CASSIQGGQPQHF. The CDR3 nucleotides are TGTGCCAGCAGTATACAGGGCGGTCAGCCCCAGCATTTT.

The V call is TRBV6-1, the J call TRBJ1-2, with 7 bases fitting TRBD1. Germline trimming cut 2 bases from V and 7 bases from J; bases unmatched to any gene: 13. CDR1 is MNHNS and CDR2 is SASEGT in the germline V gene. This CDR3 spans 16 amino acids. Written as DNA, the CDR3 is TGTGCCAGCAGTGAATCAGGCAGGGGGGCGACTATTGGCTACACCTTC. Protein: CASSESGRGATIGYTF.

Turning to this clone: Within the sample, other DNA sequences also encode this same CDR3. The CDR3 region is CASSVGVRGQSTDTQYF. The CDR3 nucleotides read TGTGCCAGCAGCGTAGGGGTGCGGGGGCAGAGCACAGATACGCAGTATTTT. The chain employs TRBV9 and TRBJ2-3; maybe TRBD2 (7 bases). V shed 0 bases and J shed 0 bases, with 14 bases lying between them. The CDR3 has 17 amino acids. The germline V gene has CDR1 SGDLS and CDR2 YYNGEE.

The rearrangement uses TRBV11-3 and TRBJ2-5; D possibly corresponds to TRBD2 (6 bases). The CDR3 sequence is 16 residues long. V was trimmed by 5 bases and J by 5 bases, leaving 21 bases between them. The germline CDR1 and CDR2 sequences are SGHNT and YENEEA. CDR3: CASSQTTGTASETQYF. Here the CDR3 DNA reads TGTGCCAGCAGCCAGACCACCGGGACTGCGAGCGAGACCCAGTACTTC.

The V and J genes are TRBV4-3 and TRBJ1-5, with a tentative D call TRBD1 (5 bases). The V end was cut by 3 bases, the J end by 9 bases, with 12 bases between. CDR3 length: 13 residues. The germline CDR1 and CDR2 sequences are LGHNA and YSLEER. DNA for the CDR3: TGCGCCAGCAGCCAGACAGCAATCACGCCCCAGCATTTT. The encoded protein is CASSQTAITPQHF.

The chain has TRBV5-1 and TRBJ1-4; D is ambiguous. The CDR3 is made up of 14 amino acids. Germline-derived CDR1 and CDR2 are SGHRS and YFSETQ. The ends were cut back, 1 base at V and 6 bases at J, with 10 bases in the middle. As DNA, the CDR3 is TGCGCCAGCAGCTTGAATACTATCGATGAAAAACTGTTTTTT. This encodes CASSLNTIDEKLFF.

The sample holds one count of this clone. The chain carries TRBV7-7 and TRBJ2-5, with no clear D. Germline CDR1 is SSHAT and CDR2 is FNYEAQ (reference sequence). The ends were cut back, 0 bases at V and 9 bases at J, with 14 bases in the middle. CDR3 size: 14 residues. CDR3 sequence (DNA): TGTGCCAGCAGCTTAGCAGTGGGAACAAGGGCCCAGTACTTC. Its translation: CASSLAVGTRAQYF.

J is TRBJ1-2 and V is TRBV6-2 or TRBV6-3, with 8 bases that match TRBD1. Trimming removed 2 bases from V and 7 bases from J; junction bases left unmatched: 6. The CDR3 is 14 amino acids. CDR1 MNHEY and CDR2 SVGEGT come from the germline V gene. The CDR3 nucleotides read TGTGCCAGCAGTTACATCTCAGGGGGCAGTGGCTACACCTTC. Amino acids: CASSYISGGSGYTF.

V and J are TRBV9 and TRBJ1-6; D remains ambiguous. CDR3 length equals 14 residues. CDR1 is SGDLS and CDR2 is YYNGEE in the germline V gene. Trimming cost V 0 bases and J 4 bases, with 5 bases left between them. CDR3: CASSVEHYNSPLHF. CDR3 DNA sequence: TGTGCCAGCAGCGTAGAACATTATAATTCACCCCTCCACTTT. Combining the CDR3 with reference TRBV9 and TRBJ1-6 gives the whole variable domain DSGVTQTPKHLITATGQRVTLRCSPRSGDLSVYWYQQSLDQGLQFLIQYYNGEERAKGNILERFSAQQFPDLHSELNLSSLELGDSALYFCASSVEHYNSPLHFGNGTRLTVT.

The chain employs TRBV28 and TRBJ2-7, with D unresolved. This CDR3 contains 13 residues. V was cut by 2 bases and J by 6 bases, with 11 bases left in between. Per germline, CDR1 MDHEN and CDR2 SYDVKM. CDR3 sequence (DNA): TGTGCCAGCAGTTTAACCTCTTGGGGCGAGCAGTACGTC. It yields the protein CASSLTSWGEQYV.

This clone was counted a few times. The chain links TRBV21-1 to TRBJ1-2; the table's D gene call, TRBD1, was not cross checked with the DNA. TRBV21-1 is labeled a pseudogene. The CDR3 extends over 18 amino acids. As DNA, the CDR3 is TGTGCCAGCAGCAAAGAGGCCAGGGAAGTTCTCCCTAACTATGGCTACACCTTC. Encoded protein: CASSKEAREVLPNYGYTF.

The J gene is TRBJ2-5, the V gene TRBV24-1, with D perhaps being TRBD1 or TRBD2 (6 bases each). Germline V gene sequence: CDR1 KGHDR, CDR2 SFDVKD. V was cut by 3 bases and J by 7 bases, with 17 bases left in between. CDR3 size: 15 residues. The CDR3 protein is CATSDPGQQGGTQYF. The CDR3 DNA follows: TGTGCCACCAGTGATCCTGGGCAACAGGGAGGGACCCAGTACTTC.

DNA for the CDR3: TGCGCCAGCAGCTTGGGGGACCCCCAGACAGATACGCAGTATTTT. As protein: CASSLGDPQTDTQYF. The chain employs TRBV5-1 and TRBJ2-3; either TRBD1 or TRBD2 may fit D (5 bases each). The CDR3 consists of 15 residues. Trimming pared 0 bases from V and 3 bases from J, leaving 11 bases between. Germline CDR1 SGHRS, CDR2 YFSETQ.

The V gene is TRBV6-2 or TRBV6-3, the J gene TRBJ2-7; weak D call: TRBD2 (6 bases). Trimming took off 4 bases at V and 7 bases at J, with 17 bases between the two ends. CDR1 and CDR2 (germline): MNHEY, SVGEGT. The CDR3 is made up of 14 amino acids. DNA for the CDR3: TGTGCCAGCAGTTCGCGGGATCCCCGAGGGGAGCAGTACTTC. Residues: CASSSRDPRGEQYF.

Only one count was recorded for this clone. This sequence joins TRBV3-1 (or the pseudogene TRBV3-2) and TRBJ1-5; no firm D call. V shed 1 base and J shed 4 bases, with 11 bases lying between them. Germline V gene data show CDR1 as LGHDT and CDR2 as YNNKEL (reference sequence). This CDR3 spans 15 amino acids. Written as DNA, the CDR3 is TGTGCCAGCAGCCAAGGGCCATACTCTAATCAGCCCCAGCATTTT. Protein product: CASSQGPYSNQPQHF.

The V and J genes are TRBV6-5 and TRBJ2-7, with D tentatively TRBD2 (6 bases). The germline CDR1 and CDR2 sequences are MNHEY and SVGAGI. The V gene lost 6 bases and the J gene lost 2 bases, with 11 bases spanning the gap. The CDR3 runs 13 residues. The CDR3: CASRRGNTYEQYV. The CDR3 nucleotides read TGTGCCAGCAGGCGGGGAAATACCTACGAGCAGTACGTC.

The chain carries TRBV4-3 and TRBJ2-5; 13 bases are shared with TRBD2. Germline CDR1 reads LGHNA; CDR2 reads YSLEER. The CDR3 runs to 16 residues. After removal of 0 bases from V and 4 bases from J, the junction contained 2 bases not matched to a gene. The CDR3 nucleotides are TGCGCCAGCAGCCAAGAGGGACTAGCGGGGCTAGAGACCCAGTACTTC. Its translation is CASSQEGLAGLETQYF.

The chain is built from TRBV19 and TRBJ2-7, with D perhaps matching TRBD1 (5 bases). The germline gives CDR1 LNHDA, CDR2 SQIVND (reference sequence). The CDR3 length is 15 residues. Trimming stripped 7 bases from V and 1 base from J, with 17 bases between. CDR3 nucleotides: TGTGCCAGTAAGAGTTCGGGTCGGACATCCTACGAGCAGTACTTC. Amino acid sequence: CASKSSGRTSYEQYF.

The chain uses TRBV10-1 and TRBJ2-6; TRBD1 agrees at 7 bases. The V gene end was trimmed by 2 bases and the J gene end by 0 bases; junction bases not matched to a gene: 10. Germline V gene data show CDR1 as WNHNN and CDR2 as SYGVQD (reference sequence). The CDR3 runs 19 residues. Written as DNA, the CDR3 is TGCGCCAGCAGTGAGAACAGGGGCTTCTCCCCCTCTGGGGCCAACGTCCTGACTTTC. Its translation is CASSENRGFSPSGANVLTF.

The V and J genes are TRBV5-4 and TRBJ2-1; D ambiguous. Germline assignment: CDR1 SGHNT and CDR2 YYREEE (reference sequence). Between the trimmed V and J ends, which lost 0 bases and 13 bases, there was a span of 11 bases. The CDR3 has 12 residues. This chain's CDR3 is CASSLGADRQFF. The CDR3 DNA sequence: TGTGCCAGCAGCTTGGGGGCAGACCGCCAGTTCTTC.